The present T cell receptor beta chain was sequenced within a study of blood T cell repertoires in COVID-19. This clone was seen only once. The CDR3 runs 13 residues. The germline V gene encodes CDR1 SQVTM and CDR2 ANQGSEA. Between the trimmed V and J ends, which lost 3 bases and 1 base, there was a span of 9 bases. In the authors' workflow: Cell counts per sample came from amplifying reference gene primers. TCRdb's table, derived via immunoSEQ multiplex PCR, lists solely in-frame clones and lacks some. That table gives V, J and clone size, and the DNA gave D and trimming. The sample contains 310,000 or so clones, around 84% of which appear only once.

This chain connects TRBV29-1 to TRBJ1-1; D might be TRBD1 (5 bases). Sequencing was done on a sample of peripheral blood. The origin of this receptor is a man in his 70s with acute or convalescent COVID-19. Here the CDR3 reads CSVDLDRNTEAFF. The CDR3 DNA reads TGCAGCGTTGACCTCGACAGGAACACTGAAGCTTTCTTT.